Listed below are T cell receptor beta chains from one sample, sequenced in a study of breast tumors, draining lymph nodes, adjacent tissues. A single record per CDR3 protein comes from TCRdb applying MiXCR to the multiplex PCR reads. Among approximately 88,000 distinct CDR3 sequences, over 25% were seen once, and the ten largest hold 8.1%. Sequenced: axillary lymph node tissue. Every receptor here comes from a female donor with breast cancer. Some clones in this sample may be carry-over from other donors' samples. Each CDR3 is given with its conserved first and last residue. Fields, in order: D gene, J gene, clone size, V gene, CDR3 protein, CDR3 DNA. D genes are given only for firm matches. A clone size is listed for some rows: how often the clone was seen (once, few, many), or a class if it is expanded.

-,TRBJ1-2,many,TRBV27,CASSPGGGPGRDGYTF,TGTGCCAGCAGTCCCGGTGGGGGTCCGGGGAGGGATGGCTACACCTTC
-,TRBJ2-1,few,TRBV7-3,CASSLQGSSYNEQLF,TGTGCCAGCAGCTTACAGGGGAGCTCCTACAATGAGCAGCTCTTC
-,TRBJ1-4,-,TRBV7-9,CASSILRGGNEKLFF,TGTGCCAGCAGCATCCTGAGGGGGGGGAACGAAAAACTGTTTTTT
-,TRBJ1-4,many,TRBV27,CASSLSPNDLEKLFF,TGTGCCAGCAGTTTATCGCCTAATGATTTGGAAAAACTGTTTTTT
TRBD1,TRBJ2-7,many,TRBV7-9,CASSPGQISYEQYF,TGTGCCAGCAGCCCGGGACAGATTTCCTACGAGCAGTACTTC
TRBD1,TRBJ1-2,many,TRBV20-1,CSAGGGQGRGYTF,TGCAGTGCTGGGGGGGGACAGGGCCGTGGCTACACCTTC
TRBD2,TRBJ2-5,many,TRBV2,CASSSGSLGLGETQYF,TGTGCCAGCAGTAGCGGGAGTCTGGGGCTCGGGGAGACCCAGTACTTC
-,TRBJ2-3,many,TRBV29-1,CSAILEGRPTDTQYF,TGCAGCGCCATCCTCGAGGGTCGGCCCACAGATACGCAGTATTTT
-,TRBJ1-3,many,TRBV9,CASSVDPRSGNTIYF,TGTGCCAGCAGCGTAGATCCACGGTCTGGAAACACCATATATTTT
TRBD1,TRBJ1-2,many,TRBV20-1,CSGAGTGSYGYTF,TGCAGTGGGGCGGGGACAGGCTCCTATGGCTACACCTTC
-,TRBJ2-3,-,TRBV7-2,CASSLIKSPTQYF,TGTGCCAGCAGCTTAATAAAGTCCCCCACACAGTATTTT
-,TRBJ2-7,many,TRBV5-8,CASSPFGAYEQYF,TGTGCCAGCAGCCCCTTCGGGGCTTACGAGCAGTACTTC
TRBD2,TRBJ2-1,-,TRBV12-3/TRBV12-4,CASTHLAGKRYNEQFF,TGTGCCAGCACCCACCTAGCGGGTAAGCGTTACAATGAGCAGTTCTTC
-,TRBJ1-1,-,TRBV30,CAWTRLRGSGEAFF,TGTGCCTGGACCAGACTGAGGGGGAGCGGTGAAGCTTTCTTT
-,TRBJ2-7,many,TRBV9,CASSGNSDEQYF,TGTGCCAGCAGCGGCAACAGTGACGAGCAGTACTTC
-,TRBJ2-1,many,TRBV3-1,CASSQRGEYVQFF,TGTGCCAGCAGCCAGCGGGGCGAATACGTGCAGTTCTTC
-,TRBJ1-1,-,TRBV7-9,CASTQTQDTEAFF,TGTGCCAGCACCCAAACCCAAGACACTGAAGCTTTCTTT
-,TRBJ2-7,many,TRBV4-2,CASSQDRSGNEQYF,TGTGCCAGCAGCCAAGATAGATCAGGCAACGAGCAGTACTTC
-,TRBJ2-3,-,TRBV6-2/TRBV6-3,CATSPGFARGDTQYF,TGTGCCACGTCCCCCGGTTTCGCCCGGGGTGATACGCAGTATTTT
TRBD1,TRBJ1-5,-,TRBV19,CASSKTGDQPQHF,TGTGCCAGTAGTAAGACAGGGGACCAGCCCCAGCATTTT
-,TRBJ1-3,many,TRBV30,CAWRRKTVSSGNTIYF,TGTGCCTGGAGAAGGAAGACGGTGAGCTCTGGAAACACCATATATTTT
-,TRBJ1-6,-,TRBV7-9,CASSLAPGFNSPLRF,TGTGCCAGCAGCTTAGCCCCGGGGTTTAATTCACCCCTCCGCTTT
-,TRBJ1-6,many,TRBV5-1,CASSLISENSPLHF,TGCGCCAGCAGCTTGATTTCTGAGAATTCACCCCTCCACTTT
-,TRBJ2-7,-,TRBV7-2,CASSLVVGEGEQYF,TGTGCCAGCAGCTTAGTTGTAGGGGAAGGCGAGCAGTACTTC
-,TRBJ1-5,-,TRBV6-5,CASSHGGCQHF,TGTGCCAGCAGTCACGGGGGGTGCCAGCATTTT